Below are 19 T cell receptor beta chains sequenced from a single sample in a study of CD8+CD57+ T cells in acquired aplastic anemia. Profiling of TCR beta VDJ combinations and CDR3 sequences used genomic DNA as template. In TCRdb, the reads were re-called with MiXCR into one record per CDR3 protein. The sample contains about 240,000 distinct CDR3 sequences, around 45% of which appear only once. Patients who underwent sequencing had shown CD8+CD57+ cell expansion by flow cytometry. Material: sorted CD4+, CD8+, or CD8+CD57+ T cells (not recorded which) from PBMCs. The receptors come from a human donor with aplastic anemia.

This chain links TRBV7-2 with TRBJ2-7; perhaps D is TRBD1 or TRBD2 (5 bases each). V shed 1 base and J shed 2 bases, with 9 bases lying between them. The CDR3 totals 14 residues. Germline CDR1 is SGHTA and CDR2 is FQGNSA. CDR3 DNA sequence: TGTGCCAGCAGCTTAGGGGACGGCACCTACGAGCAGTACTTC. It is translated as CASSLGDGTYEQYF.

The chain recombines TRBV25-1 with TRBJ1-1; D remains ambiguous. This CDR3 comprises 14 residues. The V end was cut by 11 bases, the J end by 0 bases, with 16 bases between. Germline V gene data show CDR1 as MGHDK and CDR2 as SYGVNS. CDR3 DNA sequence: TGTGCCGACCCGGCGGAGTTCATGAACACTGAAGCTTTCTTT. Encoded protein: CADPAEFMNTEAFF.

This clonotype came up once. CDR3 bases: TGTGCCAGCTGGGGGACGGGGGGCGTTCAGCCCCAGCATTTT. Its protein is CASWGTGGVQPQHF. The chain combines TRBV11-1 with TRBJ1-5; TRBD1 might be the D (6 bases). Germline lookup yields CDR1 SGHAT and CDR2 FQDESV (reference sequence). Trimming took off 8 bases at V and 6 bases at J, with 17 bases between the two ends. The CDR3 loop spans 14 amino acids. The variable domain in full, completed from reference TRBV11-1 and TRBJ1-5, reads EAEVAQSPRYKITEKSQAVAFWCDPISGHATLYWYRQILGQGPELLVQFQDESVVDDSQLPKDRFSAERLKGVDSTLKIQPAELGDSAMYLCASWGTGGVQPQHFGDGTRLSIL.

This clonotype was seen more than once but under ten times. The genes are TRBV28 and TRBJ2-1; 8 bases fit TRBD2. Germline V lookup: CDR1 MDHEN, CDR2 SYDVKM. This CDR3 region has 15 residues. V was pared by 3 bases and J by 10 bases, with 11 bases of the junction left unmatched. CDR3 amino acids: CASSFSGGLIWEQFF. The CDR3, as DNA: TGTGCCAGCAGTTTCAGCGGGGGCCTTATCTGGGAGCAGTTCTTC.

This clonotype was recorded at least ten times. This chain joins TRBV20-1 and TRBJ2-7; D perhaps matches TRBD2 (6 bases). Germline V gives CDR1 DFQATT, CDR2 SNEGSKA (reference sequence). Trimming removed 1 base at V and 7 bases at J, with 14 bases between. The CDR3 extends over 13 amino acids. The CDR3 here is CSARVGRRGEQYF. CDR3 bases: TGCAGTGCTAGAGTGGGGCGGCGGGGAGAGCAGTACTTC.

This chain connects TRBV7-9 to TRBJ2-7; 7 bases align to TRBD1. The V segment lost 1 base and the J segment 0 bases; nucleotides outside the gene matches: 3. The CDR3 loop spans 15 amino acids. The germline V gene has CDR1 SEHNR and CDR2 FQNEAQ (reference sequence). CDR3 coding DNA: TGTGCCAGCAGCTTAGTGAGGACAGGCTCCTACGAGCAGTACTTC. Translating gives CASSLVRTGSYEQYF.

The count of this clonotype is one. The V gene is TRBV10-3, the J gene TRBJ2-5; TRBD2 aligns across 10 bases. V was clipped by 5 bases and J by 5 bases; unmatched bases: 17. This CDR3 is built from 18 residues. Germline V gene data show CDR1 as ENHRY and CDR2 as SYGVKD. CDR3 DNA sequence: TGTGCCATCAGTTGGACTAGCGGCCTCCAACAGCGGAATGAGACCCAGTACTTC. This codes for CAISWTSGLQQRNETQYF.

V gene TRBV7-2 combines with J gene TRBJ2-7, with TRBD1 identical over 8 bases. Germline CDR1 and CDR2: SGHTA and FQGNSA. The CDR3 is 14 residues long. V was clipped by 6 bases and J by 2 bases; unmatched bases: 6. Written as DNA, the CDR3 is TGTGCCAGCAGTGGAACAGGGGGAACCTACGAGCAGTACTTC. Protein product: CASSGTGGTYEQYF.

This clonotype was counted ten times or more. The V gene is TRBV5-1, the J gene TRBJ1-1; D may be TRBD1 (6 bases). This CDR3 contains 16 residues. The germline gives CDR1 SGHRS, CDR2 YFSETQ. V lost 0 bases and J lost 1, with 13 bases in between. DNA for the CDR3: TGCGCCAGCAGCTTGGACAGGGTAACGTCGAACACTGAAGCTTTCTTT. Translated: CASSLDRVTSNTEAFF.

Regarding this clonotype: No conserved phenylalanine or tryptophan ends this CDR3, so it is likely a read error. No DNA is shown, since the ends of the CDR3 on it are uncertain; the CDR3 is the one TCRdb lists. The chain employs TRBV15 and TRBJ2-5; TRBD2 is the table's D call and was not checked against the DNA. The CDR3 is made up of 11 amino acids, end residues included. Germline CDR1 LNHNV, CDR2 YYDKDF (reference sequence). This CDR3 reads CATSRDREGYN.

This chain uses TRBV4-1 with TRBJ1-2, with a tentative D call TRBD1 (5 bases). Germline lookup yields CDR1 MGHRA and CDR2 YSYEKL. V was shortened by 1 base and J by 6 bases, with 12 bases between the two germline ends. The CDR3 is 14 amino acids. The CDR3 DNA follows: TGCGCCAGCAGCCAAGGGGGACGGAGAAATGGCTACACCTTC. It codes for CASSQGGRRNGYTF.

V usage is TRBV7-9 and J usage is TRBJ1-2; D gene ambiguous. The CDR3 runs to 14 residues. Germline V gene lookup returns CDR1 SEHNR and CDR2 FQNEAQ (reference sequence). V lost 1 base and J lost 4, with 10 bases in between. This CDR3 reads CASSLVDAAYGYTF. CDR3 nucleotide sequence: TGTGCCAGCAGCTTAGTAGACGCAGCCTATGGCTACACCTTC.

This clonotype was picked up a small number of times. Its ends do not fully match the called genes, so a read error is possible. V and J are TRBV5-1 and TRBJ1-2; D is perhaps TRBD1 (6 bases). Germline assignment: CDR1 SGHRS and CDR2 YFSETQ. The CDR3 has 14 amino acids. The CDR3 DNA sequence: TGTGCCAGCAGCTTGCCCGGGACATCCTATGGCTACACCTTC. Its translation is CASSLPGTSYGYTF. Complete variable domain (other parts from reference TRBV5-1 and TRBJ1-2): KAGVTQTPRYLIKTRGQQVTLSCSPISGHRSVSWYQQTPGQGLQFLFEYFSETQRNKGNFPGRFSGRQFSNSRSEMNVSTLELGDSALYLCASSLPGTSYGYTFGSGTRLTVV.

This chain connects TRBV9 to TRBJ2-7; the D is unclear. V was trimmed by 0 bases and J by 2 bases, leaving 9 bases between them. This CDR3 has 14 residues. CDR1 is SGDLS and CDR2 is YYNGEE in the germline V gene. CDR3 bases: TGTGCCAGCAGCGTAGCTCCTGAGGCCTACGAGCAGTACTTC. It yields the protein CASSVAPEAYEQYF.

With regard to this clonotype: Given the absence of the conserved phenylalanine or tryptophan at the CDR3 end, a read error is likely. The rearrangement links TRBV7-9 to TRBJ2-7, with D possibly TRBD1 on 6 matching bases. This CDR3 is 16 amino acids long. V lost 2 bases to trimming and J lost 7 bases, with 21 bases between them. Per germline, CDR1 SEHNR and CDR2 FQNEAQ (reference sequence). CDR3 DNA: TGTGCCAGCAGCTTACCGAACGCGGACAGAACGTTAGAGCAGTACCTC. It codes for CASSLPNADRTLEQYL.

This chain uses TRBV7-3 with TRBJ2-7; 9 positions agree with TRBD1. Germline V gives CDR1 SGHTA, CDR2 FQGTGA. The length of the CDR3 is 15 residues. With 1 base clipped from V and 4 bases from J, the junction kept 5 bases outside the gene matches. This CDR3 is CASSLRGTGLYEQYF. CDR3 nucleotides: TGTGCCAGCAGCTTAAGGGGGACAGGGTTGTACGAGCAGTACTTC.

Ten or more counts support this clonotype. CDR3 DNA sequence: TGTGCCAGCAGACTAGGGGGCTTAAGCACTGAAGCTTTCTTT. Protein sequence: CASRLGGLSTEAFF. The chain links TRBV5-6 to TRBJ1-1; 7 nucleotides match TRBD1. The CDR3 consists of 14 residues. The germline CDR1 and CDR2 sequences are SGHDT and YYEEEE. V lost 5 bases and J lost 4; bases outside the gene matches: 8. The whole variable domain, filled in from reference TRBV5-6 and TRBJ1-1, reads DAGVTQSPTHLIKTRGQQVTLRCSPKSGHDTVSWYQQALGQGPQFIFQYYEEEERQRGNFPDRFSGHQFPNYSSELNVNALLLGDSALYLCASRLGGLSTEAFFGQGTRLTVV.

This chain uses TRBV7-9 with TRBJ1-1; D call uncertain. The CDR3 loop spans 12 amino acids. CDR1 is SEHNR, CDR2 FQNEAQ, per germline (reference sequence). V dropped 1 base and J dropped 6 bases, with 6 bases sitting between them. The CDR3 reads CASSLGVAEAFF. Written as DNA, the CDR3 is TGTGCCAGCAGCTTAGGGGTTGCTGAAGCTTTCTTT. Based on the CDR3 plus reference TRBV7-9 and TRBJ1-1, the full variable domain is DTGVSQNPRHKITKRGQNVTFRCDPISEHNRLYWYRQTLGQGPEFLTYFQNEAQLEKSRLLSDRFSAERPKGSFSTLEIQRTEQGDSAMYLCASSLGVAEAFFGQGTRLTVV.

The rearrangement joins TRBV6-5 to TRBJ2-7; 7 positions agree with TRBD1. V lost 6 bases to trimming and J lost 0 bases; unmatched junction nucleotides: 5. Germline values: CDR1 MNHEY, CDR2 SVGAGI. The CDR3 length is 14 residues. CDR3 amino acids: CASRGTGVSYEQYF. Written as DNA, the CDR3 is TGTGCCAGCAGGGGCACAGGGGTCTCCTACGAGCAGTACTTC.